This is a list of T cell receptor beta chains from one sample in a study of T cell repertoires in aging, cancer and after chemotherapy. MiXCR was run by TCRdb on the multiplex PCR reads, yielding one entry per CDR3 protein. Among around 2,300 distinct CDR3 sequences listed, about 23% were seen once. What was sequenced was blood. Receptors were obtained from a human donor with a blood cancer. Both conserved end residues are part of each CDR3. The D gene is left open where the match is weak. Clone size is not always given. Where it is, it says once, few, many or a class for expanded clones.

d_gene,j_gene,abundance,v_gene,CDR3nt,CDR3aa
.,TRBJ2-5,.,TRBV5-1,TGCGCCAGCAGCTTTTCATCAGAGACGCACCAAGAGACCCAGTACTTC,CASSFSSETHQETQYF
TRBD1,TRBJ1-3,medium-sized,TRBV6-1,TGTGCCAGCAGGAACAGGGGGCGAATCAACACCATATATTTT,CASRNRGRINTIYF
TRBD1,TRBJ1-6,few,TRBV20-1,TGCAGTGCTAGAGTTCCGGGACAGGGAAGATCACCCCTCCACTTT,CSARVPGQGRSPLHF
TRBD1,TRBJ1-4,medium-sized,TRBV19,TGTGCCAGTAGGCGACAGGGGGCGGCTAATGAAAAACTGTTTTTT,CASRRQGAANEKLFF
.,TRBJ1-5,few,TRBV6-2/TRBV6-3,TGTGCCAGCAGTTACTCGTTCAATCAGCCCCAGCATTTT,CASSYSFNQPQHF
TRBD1,TRBJ1-4,.,TRBV29-1,TGCAGCGTGGGAACAGGGGGCAGTGAAAAACTGTTTTTT,CSVGTGGSEKLFF
TRBD2,TRBJ2-1,.,TRBV5-1,TGCGCCAGCAGTACTGGGGGGGGCTCCTACAATGAGCAGTTCTTC,CASSTGGGSYNEQFF
TRBD2,TRBJ2-5,.,TRBV20-1,TGCAGTGCTAGTCGACTAGCGGGAGGGCCCCAGTACTTC,CSASRLAGGPQYF
TRBD1,TRBJ1-6,.,TRBV20-1,TGCAGTGCTACTAGGACAGGGCTTAATTTACCCCTCCACTTT,CSATRTGLNLPLHF
.,TRBJ2-1,few,TRBV20-1,TGCAGTGCTAGAGATCCGCCAGACAATGAGCAGTTCTTC,CSARDPPDNEQFF
TRBD1,TRBJ1-5,.,TRBV19,TGTGCCAGTAGTACCTTTAATCCGGGACAGAGACCTAATCAGCCCCAGCATTTT,CASSTFNPGQRPNQPQHF
.,TRBJ1-1,.,TRBV6-6,TGTGCCAACAGTTACTCTGAGGTCACTGAAGCTTTCTTT,CANSYSEVTEAFF
.,TRBJ2-3,large,TRBV6-5,TGTGCCAGCAGTTACTTGGCGATTAAGACAGTCACAGATACGCAGTATTTT,CASSYLAIKTVTDTQYF
TRBD1,TRBJ2-7,.,TRBV27,TGTGCCAGCAGTTACCGGGACAGACCGCTCTACGAGCAGTACTTC,CASSYRDRPLYEQYF
TRBD1,TRBJ2-5,medium-sized,TRBV20-1,TGCAGTGCTACCGACAGGGTACAAGAGACCCAGTACTTC,CSATDRVQETQYF
.,TRBJ1-2,medium-sized,TRBV20-1,TGCAGTGCTAAGGTGGCAACAGGATATGGCTACACCTTC,CSAKVATGYGYTF
TRBD2,TRBJ2-5,once,TRBV4-2,TGTGCCAGCAGCCAAGATCTGCTAGCGGGGGGCCTCCAAGAGACCCAGTACTTC,CASSQDLLAGGLQETQYF
.,TRBJ2-7,medium-sized,TRBV5-1,TGCGCCAGCAGCCGGGGAGATTCCTACGAGCAGTACTTC,CASSRGDSYEQYF
.,TRBJ1-1,few,TRBV7-2,TGTGCCAGCAGAAGGGGGGTGAACACTGAAGCTTTCTTT,CASRRGVNTEAFF
TRBD1,TRBJ2-5,medium-sized,TRBV19,TGTGCCAGTGGGAGCGGTGACAGGGTCCCAGAGACCCAGTACTTC,CASGSGDRVPETQYF
.,TRBJ1-5,.,TRBV6-5,TGTGCCAGTTACGCGGGGTATAGCAATCAGCCCCAGCATTTT,CASYAGYSNQPQHF
TRBD2,TRBJ2-1,few,TRBV7-9,TGTGCCAGCAGCTGGGGGGGCGGGACTAGCGGGTTTGAGCAGTTCTTC,CASSWGGGTSGFEQFF
TRBD2,TRBJ2-1,.,TRBV6-5,TGTGCCAGCATGGTCCTAGCGGGAGAACGGAATGAGCAGTTCTTC,CASMVLAGERNEQFF
TRBD1,TRBJ2-5,medium-sized,TRBV5-1,TGCGCCAGCAGCCTAGGACAGGGGCACCAAGAGACCCAGTACTTC,CASSLGQGHQETQYF
.,TRBJ1-1,few,TRBV5-6,TGTGCCAGCAGCGCAACCCAAGGACGGGCACGAATGAACACTGAAGCTTTCTTT,CASSATQGRARMNTEAFF
TRBD1,TRBJ1-1,.,TRBV14,TGTGCCAGCAGTACAGGGGTTAGCACTGAAGCTTTCTTT,CASSTGVSTEAFF
.,TRBJ1-5,medium-sized,TRBV6-1,TGTGCCAGCAGTGCCGTTGGGGATCAGCCCCAGCATTTT,CASSAVGDQPQHF
TRBD1,TRBJ2-1,.,TRBV18,TGTGCCAGCTCACCACCCGGGACAGGGGTCTCCAATGAGCAGTTCTTC,CASSPPGTGVSNEQFF
TRBD1,TRBJ2-1,medium-sized,TRBV24-1,TGTGCCACCAGTGATTCCCGTGGACAGGGGAACAATGAGCAGTTCTTC,CATSDSRGQGNNEQFF
TRBD1,TRBJ1-4,medium-sized,TRBV27,TGTGCCAGCAGACGGACAGGGGGCGGTGAAAAACTGTTTTTT,CASRRTGGGEKLFF
.,TRBJ2-1,few,TRBV2,TGTGCCAGCAGTGAAACCCATAACAATGAGCAGTTCTTC,CASSETHNNEQFF
.,TRBJ2-7,.,TRBV20-1,TGCAGTGCTAGAGCGGGGGACGAGCAGTACTTC,CSARAGDEQYF
TRBD1,TRBJ1-2,medium-sized,TRBV12-3/TRBV12-4,TGTGCCAGCAGTTTGCAGGGACAGGGCGGAGGCTACACCTTC,CASSLQGQGGGYTF
.,TRBJ1-1,medium-sized,TRBV6-1,TGTGCCAGCAGTGAGTACGACGAGGGCACTGAAGCTTTCTTT,CASSEYDEGTEAFF
.,TRBJ1-2,.,TRBV5-1,TGCGCCAGCAGCTCCAATGCGGCTACTAACTATGGCTACACCTTC,CASSSNAATNYGYTF
.,TRBJ1-3,.,TRBV7-9,TGTGCCAGCAGCTTAGGGCAGCAGGGAAACACCATATATTTT,CASSLGQQGNTIYF
.,TRBJ1-5,medium-sized,TRBV19,TGTGCCAGTACCAACATGGGGAGTCGTCAGCCCCAGCATTTT,CASTNMGSRQPQHF
.,TRBJ1-6,medium-sized,TRBV30,TGTGCCTGGAGTGCAGGGGACCTATATAATTCACCCCTCCACTTT,CAWSAGDLYNSPLHF
TRBD1,TRBJ2-5,medium-sized,TRBV20-1,TGCAGTGCTAGAGAACAGGGGCTGGGGACCCAGTACTTC,CSAREQGLGTQYF
TRBD2,TRBJ2-1,large,TRBV10-2,TGCGCCAGCTCCGGGACTAGCGATGTCAATGAGCAGTTCTTC,CASSGTSDVNEQFF
.,TRBJ1-2,medium-sized,TRBV5-1,TGCGCCAGCAGCTTGGGGGAAGGCTACACCTTC,CASSLGEGYTF
.,TRBJ1-2,medium-sized,TRBV5-5,TGTGCCAGCAGCTTAGGGCTACAGGGTACCTATGGCTACACCTTC,CASSLGLQGTYGYTF
TRBD1,TRBJ2-3,.,TRBV7-9,TGTGCCAGCAGCCCGAGGGGGACAGGGGCGGAAGATACGCAGTATTTT,CASSPRGTGAEDTQYF
TRBD2,TRBJ2-1,medium-sized,TRBV13,TGTGCCAGCAGTCCAGGACTAGTGCAGTTCTTC,CASSPGLVQFF
TRBD1,TRBJ2-7,.,TRBV2,TGTGCCAGCAGTGGATCCAACAGGGGGTCCGACGAGCAGTACTTC,CASSGSNRGSDEQYF
TRBD1,TRBJ2-3,once,TRBV15,TGTGCCACCAGCAGCGGACAGGGGGCAGATACGCAGTATTTT,CATSSGQGADTQYF